This T cell receptor (beta chain) emerged from a study of blood T cells in healthy people across ages. On the study more broadly: In model experiments, template switching was able to capture about one barcoded beta molecule for every two T cells that were present.

Alongside a J-beta primer mix, a sample-barcoded 5' primer served in a second PCR lasting about 6 to 11 cycles. Each CDR3 protein gets one entry after TCRdb re-called the 5' RACE reads with MiXCR. Here the sample spans hundreds of thousands of distinct CDR3 sequences, around two fifths being singletons. Healthy Russian Caucasian donors spanned ages about 6 to 90 years. No fewer than 6 million PBMCs went into each sample. Total RNA, at least 5.5 micrograms per sample, came from PBMCs. The germline V gene has CDR1 SGHRS and CDR2 YFSETQ. The V end lost 5 bases, the J end lost 2 bases, and 15 bases lay between the germline ends. This CDR3 is built from 15 residues.

The TCR originated in a man in his sixties in good health. The sample was blood. The chain uses TRBV5-1 and TRBJ2-3, with D possibly being TRBD2 (6 bases). Written as DNA, the CDR3 is TGCGCCAGCAGGGGGGGACCGGTATCCACAGATACGCAGTATTTT. Amino acids: CASRGGPVSTDTQYF.